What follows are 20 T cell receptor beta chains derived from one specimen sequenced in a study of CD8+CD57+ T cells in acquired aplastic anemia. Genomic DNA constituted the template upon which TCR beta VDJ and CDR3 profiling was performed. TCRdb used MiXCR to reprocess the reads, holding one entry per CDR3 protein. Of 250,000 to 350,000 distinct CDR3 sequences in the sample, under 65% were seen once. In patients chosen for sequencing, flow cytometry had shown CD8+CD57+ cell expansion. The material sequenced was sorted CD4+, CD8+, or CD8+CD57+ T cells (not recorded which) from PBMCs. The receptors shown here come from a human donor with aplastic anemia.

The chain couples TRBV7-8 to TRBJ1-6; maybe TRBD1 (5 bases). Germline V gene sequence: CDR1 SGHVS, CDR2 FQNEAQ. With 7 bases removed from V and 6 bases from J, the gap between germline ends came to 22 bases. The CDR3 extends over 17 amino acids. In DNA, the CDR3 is TGTGCCAGCACCGACCGAGGGGCAGTAGGGGTTAATTCACCCCTCCACTTT. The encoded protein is CASTDRGAVGVNSPLHF.

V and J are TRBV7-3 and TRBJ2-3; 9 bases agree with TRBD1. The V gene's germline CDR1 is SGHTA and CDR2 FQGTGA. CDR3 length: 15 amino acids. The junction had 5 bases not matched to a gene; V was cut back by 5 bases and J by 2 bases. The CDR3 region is CASSRDRATTDTQYF. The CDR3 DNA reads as TGTGCCAGCAGCCGGGACAGGGCCACCACAGATACGCAGTATTTT.

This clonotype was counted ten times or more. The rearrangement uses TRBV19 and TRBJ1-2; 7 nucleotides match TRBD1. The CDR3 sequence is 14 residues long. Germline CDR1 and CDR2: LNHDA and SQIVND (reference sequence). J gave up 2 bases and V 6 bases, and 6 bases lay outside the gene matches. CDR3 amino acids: CASRPQTGNYGYTF. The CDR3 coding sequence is TGTGCCAGTAGGCCTCAGACAGGGAACTATGGCTACACCTTC.

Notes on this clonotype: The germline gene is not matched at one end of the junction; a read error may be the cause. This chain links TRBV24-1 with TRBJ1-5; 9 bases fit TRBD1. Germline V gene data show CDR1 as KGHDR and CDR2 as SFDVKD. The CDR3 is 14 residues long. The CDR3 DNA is TGTGCCAGCAGTGATACAGGGGGCGGTCAGCCCCAGCATTTT. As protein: CASSDTGGGQPQHF.

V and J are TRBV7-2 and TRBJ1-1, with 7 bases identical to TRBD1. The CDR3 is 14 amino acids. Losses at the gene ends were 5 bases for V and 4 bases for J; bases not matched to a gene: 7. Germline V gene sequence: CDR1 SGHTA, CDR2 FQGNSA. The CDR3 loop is CASSTGAWGTEAFF. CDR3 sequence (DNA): TGTGCCAGCAGCACAGGGGCTTGGGGCACTGAAGCTTTCTTT.

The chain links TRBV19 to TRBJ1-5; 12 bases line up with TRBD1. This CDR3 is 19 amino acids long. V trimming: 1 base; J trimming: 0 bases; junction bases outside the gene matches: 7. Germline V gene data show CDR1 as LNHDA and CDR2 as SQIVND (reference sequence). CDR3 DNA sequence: TGTGCCAGTAGTATAGGTGGGACAGGGGGCGGCCATAGCAATCAGCCCCAGCATTTT. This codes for CASSIGGTGGGHSNQPQHF.

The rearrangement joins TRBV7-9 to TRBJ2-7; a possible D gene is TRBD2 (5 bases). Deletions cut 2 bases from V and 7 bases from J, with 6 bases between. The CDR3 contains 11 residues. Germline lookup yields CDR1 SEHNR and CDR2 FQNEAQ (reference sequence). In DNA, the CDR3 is TGTGCCAGCAGCTTACCGGGAGAGCAGTACTTC. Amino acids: CASSLPGEQYF.

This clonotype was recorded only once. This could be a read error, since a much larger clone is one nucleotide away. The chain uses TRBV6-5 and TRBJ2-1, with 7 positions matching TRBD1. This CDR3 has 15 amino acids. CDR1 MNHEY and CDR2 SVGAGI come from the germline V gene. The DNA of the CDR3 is TGTGCCAGCAGTTCAACTTCGACAGGGTACACTGAGCAGTTCTTC. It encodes CASSSTSTGYTEQFF.

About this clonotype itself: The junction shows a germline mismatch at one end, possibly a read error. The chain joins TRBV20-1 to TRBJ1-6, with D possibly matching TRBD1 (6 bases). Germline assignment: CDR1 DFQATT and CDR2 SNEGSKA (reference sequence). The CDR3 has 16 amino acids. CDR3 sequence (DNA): TGCAGTGCTAGAGTCAGGGGCAGCTCCTATAATTCACCCCCCCACTTT. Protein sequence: CSARVRGSSYNSPPHF.

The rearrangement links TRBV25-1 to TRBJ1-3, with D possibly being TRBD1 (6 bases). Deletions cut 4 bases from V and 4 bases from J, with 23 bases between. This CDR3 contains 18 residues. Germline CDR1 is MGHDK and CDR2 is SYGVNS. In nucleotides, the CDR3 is TGTGCCAGCAGTGCTAGACCCACCGCGGGGGCCTCGGGAAACACCATATATTTT. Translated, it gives CASSARPTAGASGNTIYF.

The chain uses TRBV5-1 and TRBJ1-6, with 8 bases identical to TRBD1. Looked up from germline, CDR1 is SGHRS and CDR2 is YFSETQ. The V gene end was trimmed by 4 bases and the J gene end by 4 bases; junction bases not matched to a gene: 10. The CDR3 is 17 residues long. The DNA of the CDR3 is TGCGCCAGCAGCCGATCCGGGACAGGAGATTATAATTCACCCCTCCACTTT. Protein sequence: CASSRSGTGDYNSPLHF.

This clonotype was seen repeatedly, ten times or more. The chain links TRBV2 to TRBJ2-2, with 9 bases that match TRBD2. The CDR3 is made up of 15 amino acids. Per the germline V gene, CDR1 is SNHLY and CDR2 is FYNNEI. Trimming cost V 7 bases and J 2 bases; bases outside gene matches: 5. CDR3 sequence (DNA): TGTGCCAGCAAGACTAGCGGAGCCAACACCGGGGAGCTGTTTTTT. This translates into CASKTSGANTGELFF.

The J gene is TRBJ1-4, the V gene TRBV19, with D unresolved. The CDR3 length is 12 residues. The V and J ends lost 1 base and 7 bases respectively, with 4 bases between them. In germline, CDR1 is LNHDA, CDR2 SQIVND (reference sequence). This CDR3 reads CASSIGREKLFF. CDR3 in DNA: TGTGCCAGTAGTATAGGCCGTGAAAAACTGTTTTTT. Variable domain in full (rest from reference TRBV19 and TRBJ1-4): DGGITQSPKYLFRKEGQNVTLSCEQNLNHDAMYWYRQDPGQGLRLIYYSQIVNDFQKGDIAEGYSVSREKKESFPLTVTSAQKNPTAFYLCASSIGREKLFFGSGTQLSVL.

CDR3 DNA: TGCAGTGCTAGAGATCACCAACAGAACACTGAAGCTTTCTTT. Its translation is CSARDHQQNTEAFF. The J gene is TRBJ1-1, the V gene TRBV20-1; D uncertain. CDR3 length: 14 amino acids. Germline-derived CDR1 and CDR2 are DFQATT and SNEGSKA (reference sequence). V gave up 0 bases and J gave up 1 base, with 9 bases separating them.

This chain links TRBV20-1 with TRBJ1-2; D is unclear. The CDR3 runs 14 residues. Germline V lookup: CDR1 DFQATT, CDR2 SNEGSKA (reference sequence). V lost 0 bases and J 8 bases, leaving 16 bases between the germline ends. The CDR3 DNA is TGCAGTGCTAGAGATTCCGGCGGGAAAGGGGGCTACACCTTC. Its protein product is CSARDSGGKGGYTF.

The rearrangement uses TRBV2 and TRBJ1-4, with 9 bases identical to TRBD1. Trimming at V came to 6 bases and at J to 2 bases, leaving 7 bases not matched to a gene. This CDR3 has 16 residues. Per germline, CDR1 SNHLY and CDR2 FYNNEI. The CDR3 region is CASRQDRGSTNEKLFF. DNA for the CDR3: TGTGCCAGCAGACAAGACAGGGGGTCGACTAATGAAAAACTGTTTTTT.

CDR3 nucleotides: TGCGCCAGCAGCCCAGGACAGACCGATGAAGCTTTCTTT. This codes for CASSPGQTDEAFF. V and J are TRBV5-1 and TRBJ1-1, with a weak D call TRBD1 (6 bases). The germline V and J ends were trimmed by 4 bases and 7 bases, with 14 bases remaining between them. Germline-derived CDR1 and CDR2 are SGHRS and YFSETQ. The CDR3 is made up of 13 amino acids.

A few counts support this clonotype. Here the CDR3 DNA reads TGTGCCAGCTCTCTAGGGGGGGCCAACGTCCTGACTTTC. Translating gives CASSLGGANVLTF. V usage is TRBV7-3 and J usage is TRBJ2-6; D not resolved. Between the trimmed V and J ends, which lost 8 bases and 4 bases, there was a span of 9 bases. Germline lookup yields CDR1 SGHTA and CDR2 FQGTGA. The length of the CDR3 is 13 residues.

The DNA for the CDR3 is TGCAGTGCCCCGACAGGGTATGAAAAACTGTTTTTT. Encoded protein: CSAPTGYEKLFF. V usage is TRBV20-1 and J usage is TRBJ1-4; 7 bases are shared with TRBD1. With V trimmed by 6 bases and J by 6 bases, 4 bases remained unmatched. Per germline, CDR1 DFQATT and CDR2 SNEGSKA (reference sequence). The CDR3 is 12 residues long.

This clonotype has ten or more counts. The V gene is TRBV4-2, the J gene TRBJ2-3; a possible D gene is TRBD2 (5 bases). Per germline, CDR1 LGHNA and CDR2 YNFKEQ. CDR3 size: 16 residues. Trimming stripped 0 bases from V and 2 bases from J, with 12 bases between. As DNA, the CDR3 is TGTGCCAGCAGCCAAGAGCGGGCGGCCCTCACAGATACGCAGTATTTT. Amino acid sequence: CASSQERAALTDTQYF.